This is a list of T cell receptor beta chains from one sample in a study of cytomegalovirus exposure and HLA in healthy donors. Repertoires were generated with immunoSEQ multiplex PCR, while TCRdb's copy carries only in-frame clones and drops some. The table has roughly 130,000 clones, around two thirds seen once. Sequenced sample: PBMCs. The receptors were gathered from a woman aged 40 to 55 in good health and CMV-seropositive. Each CDR3 is given with its conserved first and last residue. A D gene is named only where the DNA matches it firmly. The listing skips clone size in some rows; elsewhere it reads once, few, many or a size class.

v_gene: TRBV19
abundance: .
d_gene: TRBD2
len: 15
j_gene: TRBJ2-1
CDR3aa: CASSIEASGSNEQFF
CDR3nt: TGTGCCAGTAGTATAGAGGCTAGCGGGAGCAATGAGCAGTTCTTC

v_gene: TRBV6-6
abundance: few
d_gene: TRBD1
len: 14
j_gene: TRBJ1-2
CDR3aa: CASILSDRNYGYTF
CDR3nt: TGTGCCAGCATCCTATCGGACAGGAACTATGGCTACACCTTC

v_gene: TRBV10-2
abundance: medium-sized
d_gene: TRBD1
len: 13
j_gene: TRBJ1-1
CDR3aa: CASELDRDTEAFF
CDR3nt: TGCGCCAGCGAGCTCGACAGGGACACTGAAGCTTTCTTT

v_gene: TRBV21-1
abundance: .
d_gene: .
len: 17
j_gene: TRBJ2-7
CDR3aa: CASIRSTGTGATYEQYF
CDR3nt: TGTGCCAGCATCAGATCTACCGGGACAGGGGCGACCTACGAGCAGTACTTC

v_gene: TRBV4-1
abundance: .
d_gene: TRBD1
len: 15
j_gene: TRBJ2-5
CDR3aa: CASSQDGTGGETQYF
CDR3nt: TGCGCCAGCAGCCAAGATGGGACAGGCGGGGAGACCCAGTACTTC

v_gene: TRBV6-5
abundance: .
d_gene: TRBD1
len: 14
j_gene: TRBJ1-2
CDR3aa: CASSEILNRGGYTF
CDR3nt: TGTGCCAGCAGTGAAATCTTGAACAGGGGCGGCTACACCTTC

v_gene: TRBV28
abundance: .
d_gene: .
len: 16
j_gene: TRBJ1-5
CDR3aa: CASSLVPASPGQPQHF
CDR3nt: TGTGCCAGCAGTTTGGTTCCCGCCTCGCCGGGACAGCCCCAGCATTTT

v_gene: TRBV29-1
abundance: .
d_gene: TRBD2
len: 15
j_gene: TRBJ2-5
CDR3aa: CSVEDPREAQETQYF
CDR3nt: TGCAGCGTTGAAGATCCTCGGGAGGCGCAAGAGACCCAGTACTTC

v_gene: TRBV6-1
abundance: .
d_gene: .
len: 15
j_gene: TRBJ2-5
CDR3aa: CASSEGLARQETQYF
CDR3nt: TGTGCCAGCAGTGAAGGCCTAGCACGACAAGAGACCCAGTACTTC

v_gene: TRBV30
abundance: .
d_gene: .
len: 16
j_gene: TRBJ1-1
CDR3aa: CAWVRDPRDKNTEAFF
CDR3nt: TGTGCCTGGGTCAGGGACCCCCGGGACAAGAACACTGAAGCTTTCTTT

v_gene: TRBV6-5
abundance: .
d_gene: .
len: 13
j_gene: TRBJ1-1
CDR3aa: CASSYDLGSRAFF
CDR3nt: TGTGCCAGCAGTTACGATCTGGGCTCGAGAGCTTTCTTT

v_gene: TRBV5-1
abundance: .
d_gene: .
len: 14
j_gene: TRBJ2-3
CDR3aa: CASSLGLAPDTQYF
CDR3nt: TGCGCCAGCAGCTTGGGGCTAGCCCCAGATACGCAGTATTTT

v_gene: TRBV7-9
abundance: .
d_gene: TRBD2
len: 17
j_gene: TRBJ2-5
CDR3aa: CASSLGLAGGPGETQYF
CDR3nt: TGTGCCAGCAGCTTAGGCTTAGCGGGGGGGCCAGGGGAGACCCAGTACTTC

v_gene: TRBV27
abundance: .
d_gene: .
len: 15
j_gene: TRBJ1-3
CDR3aa: CASSRDRSSGNTIYF
CDR3nt: TGTGCCAGCAGTCGAGACAGGAGCTCTGGAAACACCATATATTTT

v_gene: TRBV29-1
abundance: .
d_gene: .
len: 14
j_gene: TRBJ1-1
CDR3aa: CSVVQGTMNTEAFF
CDR3nt: TGCAGCGTTGTTCAGGGAACCATGAACACTGAAGCTTTCTTT

v_gene: TRBV14
abundance: .
d_gene: .
len: 16
j_gene: TRBJ1-4
CDR3aa: CASSPRWGATNEKLFF
CDR3nt: TGTGCCAGCAGCCCGCGGTGGGGGGCAACTAATGAAAAACTGTTTTTT

v_gene: TRBV5-1
abundance: .
d_gene: TRBD1
len: 14
j_gene: TRBJ2-7
CDR3aa: CASSLGQGRNEQYF
CDR3nt: TGCGCCAGCAGCTTGGGACAGGGGCGGAATGAGCAGTACTTC

v_gene: TRBV5-6
abundance: .
d_gene: TRBD1
len: 15
j_gene: TRBJ2-1
CDR3aa: CASSLGDRAYNEQLF
CDR3nt: TGTGCCAGCAGCTTGGGTGACAGGGCTTACAATGAGCAGCTCTTC

v_gene: TRBV5-4
abundance: once
d_gene: .
len: 13
j_gene: TRBJ2-1
CDR3aa: CASSSRDSNEQFF
CDR3nt: TGTGCCAGCAGCTCCCGTGACTCCAATGAGCAGTTCTTC

v_gene: TRBV25-1
abundance: .
d_gene: .
len: 14
j_gene: TRBJ2-7
CDR3aa: CASSMIGEVYEQYF
CDR3nt: TGTGCCAGCAGTATGATCGGGGAAGTCTACGAGCAGTACTTC

v_gene: TRBV5-6
abundance: once
d_gene: TRBD1
len: 16
j_gene: TRBJ2-4
CDR3aa: CASSSRTGGPKNIQYF
CDR3nt: TGTGCCAGCAGCTCACGGACAGGGGGGCCCAAAAACATTCAGTACTTC

v_gene: TRBV5-6
abundance: few
d_gene: TRBD2
len: 17
j_gene: TRBJ2-1
CDR3aa: CASSVELGGGPYNEQFF
CDR3nt: TGTGCCAGCAGCGTGGAATTGGGCGGGGGTCCCTACAATGAGCAGTTCTTC

v_gene: TRBV5-1
abundance: .
d_gene: .
len: 15
j_gene: TRBJ1-6
CDR3aa: CASSSTQGADSPLHF
CDR3nt: TGCGCCAGCAGCTCGACACAGGGAGCGGATTCACCCCTCCACTTT

v_gene: TRBV5-4
abundance: .
d_gene: .
len: 15
j_gene: TRBJ2-2
CDR3aa: CASSWAARNTGELFF
CDR3nt: TGTGCCAGCAGCTGGGCAGCCCGGAACACCGGGGAGCTGTTTTTT

v_gene: TRBV6-5
abundance: few
d_gene: .
len: 13
j_gene: TRBJ2-3
CDR3aa: CASSAESTDTQYF
CDR3nt: TGTGCCAGCAGTGCGGAAAGTACAGATACGCAGTATTTT

v_gene: TRBV7-9
abundance: .
d_gene: .
len: 12
j_gene: TRBJ1-1
CDR3aa: CASSLEGVQPFF
CDR3nt: TGTGCCAGCAGCTTAGAGGGGGTCCAACCTTTCTTT

v_gene: TRBV13
abundance: once
d_gene: TRBD1
len: 17
j_gene: TRBJ1-5
CDR3aa: CASSHSSGTGGNQPQHF
CDR3nt: TGTGCCAGCAGCCACTCCTCCGGGACAGGGGGCAATCAGCCCCAGCATTTT

v_gene: TRBV6-5
abundance: few
d_gene: .
len: 15
j_gene: TRBJ1-4
CDR3aa: CASSYSGATNEKLFF
CDR3nt: TGTGCCAGCAGTTACTCAGGAGCAACTAATGAAAAACTGTTTTTT

v_gene: TRBV9
abundance: .
d_gene: TRBD2
len: 14
j_gene: TRBJ2-3
CDR3aa: CASKRDLVVDTQYF
CDR3nt: TGTGCCAGCAAGCGGGATCTCGTGGTAGATACGCAGTATTTT

v_gene: TRBV6-1
abundance: few
d_gene: .
len: 15
j_gene: TRBJ2-1
CDR3aa: CASSDSGGDYNEQFF
CDR3nt: TGTGCCAGCAGTGACTCCGGGGGTGACTACAATGAGCAGTTCTTC

v_gene: TRBV2
abundance: once
d_gene: TRBD1
len: 14
j_gene: TRBJ1-6
CDR3aa: CASSGGQDVTPLHF
CDR3nt: TGTGCCAGCAGCGGAGGACAGGACGTTACACCCCTCCACTTT

v_gene: TRBV6-5
abundance: .
d_gene: .
len: 15
j_gene: TRBJ2-1
CDR3aa: CASRDIRGSYNEQFF
CDR3nt: TGTGCCAGCAGAGATATACGGGGCTCCTACAATGAGCAGTTCTTC

v_gene: TRBV30
abundance: .
d_gene: TRBD1
len: 16
j_gene: TRBJ2-2
CDR3aa: CAWKPMGTGDTGELFF
CDR3nt: TGTGCCTGGAAACCTATGGGGACAGGGGACACCGGGGAGCTGTTTTTT

v_gene: TRBV2
abundance: .
d_gene: TRBD1
len: 16
j_gene: TRBJ2-7
CDR3aa: CASSPDRGGPRYEQYF
CDR3nt: TGTGCCAGCAGTCCCGACAGAGGGGGCCCCCGCTACGAGCAGTACTTC

v_gene: TRBV2
abundance: .
d_gene: TRBD2
len: 16
j_gene: TRBJ2-5
CDR3aa: CASILLLLAGEETQYF
CDR3nt: TGTGCCAGCATCCTACTACTACTAGCGGGGGAAGAGACCCAGTACTTC